These 18 T cell receptor beta chains were sequenced from one sample in a study of T cells in Graves' hyperthyroidism and ophthalmopathy. TCR beta CDR3 regions were amplified from RNA. The HTBI primer set was used in a first-round RT-PCR of the TCR CDR3. MiXCR was run by TCRdb on the multiplex PCR reads, yielding one entry per CDR3 protein. The sample has about 420,000 distinct CDR3 sequences, about an eighth seen once. The sample consisted of blood. The receptors were sampled from a woman younger than 30 with Graves' hyperthyroidism.

This clonotype was counted many times. The chain combines TRBV3-1 with TRBJ2-1; TRBD2 agrees at 7 bases. Germline V gives CDR1 LGHDT, CDR2 YNNKEL (reference sequence). The CDR3 extends over 19 amino acids. Germline trimming cut 2 bases from V and 8 bases from J; bases unmatched to any gene: 21. The DNA for the CDR3 is TGTGCCAGCAGCCAACCCCTGGTTGGGGGGGGAGGGCTTTCCCATGAGCAGTTCTTC. This translates into CASSQPLVGGGGLSHEQFF.

The chain uses TRBV5-6 and TRBJ2-2; a weak D match, TRBD1 (5 bases). V was trimmed by 0 bases and J by 8 bases, leaving 5 bases between them. The CDR3 has 12 residues. CDR1 is SGHDT, CDR2 YYEEEE, per germline. The CDR3 DNA reads as TGTGCCAGCAGCTTGGGACAGGGGGAGCTGTTTTTT. Its protein is CASSLGQGELFF.

The chain employs TRBV28 and TRBJ2-7; tentatively, D is TRBD2 (5 bases). The CDR3 contains 15 residues. Looked up from germline, CDR1 is MDHEN and CDR2 is SYDVKM. Between the trimmed V and J ends, which lost 4 bases and 1 base, there was a span of 14 bases. The CDR3 spells CASSSFKERSYEQYF. The DNA of the CDR3 is TGTGCCAGCAGTTCCTTTAAGGAGCGGTCCTACGAGCAGTACTTC.

The table lists this clonotype with a count of one. The chain employs TRBV20-1 and TRBJ2-1, with 10 bases lining up with TRBD2. Trimming cost V 6 bases and J 6 bases; bases outside gene matches: 14. The CDR3 contains 16 residues. The germline gives CDR1 DFQATT, CDR2 SNEGSKA (reference sequence). CDR3 bases: TGCAGTGCGCCTCTACCCCCGGGACTAGCGATCAATGAGCAGTTCTTC. It codes for CSAPLPPGLAINEQFF.

This clonotype was counted ten times or more. This chain links TRBV27 with TRBJ2-1; TRBD2 agrees at 8 bases. J lost 7 bases, V lost 3 bases, and 8 bases had no gene match. The CDR3 loop spans 15 amino acids. Germline V gene data show CDR1 as MNHEY and CDR2 as SMNVEV (reference sequence). The chain's CDR3 is CASSLPGLEGNEQFF. The CDR3 DNA reads as TGTGCCAGCAGTTTGCCGGGACTAGAGGGGAATGAGCAGTTCTTC.

This clonotype was seen ten or more times. The rearrangement joins TRBV3-1 to TRBJ2-7; 10 nucleotides line up with TRBD2. Germline V gene data show CDR1 as LGHDT and CDR2 as YNNKEL (reference sequence). The CDR3 contains 16 residues. Germline trimming cut 2 bases from V and 6 bases from J; bases unmatched to any gene: 10. CDR3 residues: CASSQFLAGVGGEQYF. DNA of the CDR3: TGTGCCAGCAGCCAATTTCTAGCGGGAGTCGGAGGCGAGCAGTACTTC.

The chain recombines TRBV6-2 or TRBV6-3 with TRBJ2-1; 14 bases match TRBD2. The junction had 7 bases not matched to a gene; V was cut back by 4 bases and J by 8 bases. Looked up from germline, CDR1 is MNHEY and CDR2 is SVGEGT. The CDR3 has 16 amino acids. This CDR3 reads CASSSVTSGRVYEQFF. Written as DNA, the CDR3 is TGTGCCAGCAGTTCCGTGACTAGCGGGAGGGTCTATGAGCAGTTCTTC.

In the case of this clonotype: The junction departs from germline at one end; a sequencing error may be responsible. The chain has TRBV4-1 and TRBJ2-3; D is possibly TRBD2 (5 bases). The CDR3 spans 15 residues. Germline V gives CDR1 MGHRA, CDR2 YSYEKL. The CDR3 loop reads CASSEGGSRTDRQYF. The CDR3 region has the DNA TGCGCCAGCAGCGAAGGTGGGAGTAGAACAGATAGGCAGTATTTT.

This clonotype was detected ten times or more. The rearrangement uses TRBV11-2 and TRBJ2-1; 7 nucleotides match TRBD1. The CDR3 consists of 22 residues. Germline V lookup: CDR1 SGHAT, CDR2 FQNNGV. The V gene end was trimmed by 5 bases and the J gene end by 4 bases; junction bases not matched to a gene: 29. The CDR3 nucleotides are TGTGCCAGCAGCAATAGATTGGAACTGGGGCCGACAGGGAAAAGGGGGTACAATGAGCAGTTCTTC. This translates into CASSNRLELGPTGKRGYNEQFF.

This clonotype has a count of ten or more. J is TRBJ2-3 and V is TRBV20-1; D remains unclear. This CDR3 comprises 16 residues. The V end was cut by 0 bases, the J end by 2 bases, with 15 bases between. From germline, CDR1 is DFQATT and CDR2 SNEGSKA (reference sequence). The DNA of the CDR3 is TGCAGTGCTAGAGATACCTCTTTTGGGTCCACAGATACGCAGTATTTT. It translates to CSARDTSFGSTDTQYF.

This clonotype has just a few counts. This is likely a read error, given that the CDR3 carries no conserved phenylalanine or tryptophan at its end. The chain combines TRBV7-9 with TRBJ2-7; D remains ambiguous. V was clipped by 6 bases and J by 5 bases, with 8 bases between them. Germline V gene data show CDR1 as SEHNR and CDR2 as FQNEAQ (reference sequence). The CDR3 totals 11 residues. CDR3 sequence: CASRRQDEQYL. The CDR3 DNA sequence: TGTGCCAGCAGGCGCCAGGACGAGCAGTACCTC.

Ten or more counts support this clonotype. V is TRBV28 and J is TRBJ1-1; D gene ambiguous. Deletions cut 2 bases from V and 1 base from J, with 11 bases between. The germline V gene encodes CDR1 MDHEN and CDR2 SYDVKM. The CDR3 runs 15 residues. The CDR3: CASSLGTNWNTEAFF. DNA for the CDR3: TGTGCCAGCAGTTTAGGCACAAACTGGAACACTGAAGCTTTCTTT.

The chain has TRBV6-2 or TRBV6-3 and TRBJ2-1, with 10 nucleotides matching TRBD2. The CDR3 is made up of 15 amino acids. Germline lookup yields CDR1 MNHEY and CDR2 SVGEGT. Trimming cost V 10 bases and J 8 bases; bases outside gene matches: 14. The CDR3 DNA sequence: TGTGCCACCTCCTGGAGCGGGAGGGCCTTCGATGAGCAGTTCTTC. It is translated as CATSWSGRAFDEQFF.

Concerning this clonotype: Lacking the conserved final phenylalanine or tryptophan, this CDR3 likely reflects a read error. This rearrangement joins TRBV27 to TRBJ1-5; unclear D gene. Trimming cost V 1 base and J 1 base, with 11 bases left between them. Germline lookup yields CDR1 MNHEY and CDR2 SMNVEV (reference sequence). The CDR3 runs 16 residues. The CDR3 nucleotides are TGTGCCAGCAGTTTATTAGGTGGCCAAAGCAATCAGCCCCAGCATCTT. This translates into CASSLLGGQSNQPQHL.

This clonotype was recorded a few times. The V gene is TRBV29-1, the J gene TRBJ2-7; TRBD2 is a possible D gene (7 bases). Per germline, CDR1 SQVTM and CDR2 ANQGSEA. There are 13 residues in the CDR3. The V gene lost 6 bases and the J gene lost 3 bases, with 15 bases spanning the gap. The CDR3 bases are TGCAGCGTCTGGGGGGGGCTGGACTACGAGCAGTACTTC. This encodes CSVWGGLDYEQYF.

This rearrangement joins TRBV28 to TRBJ2-5; 7 nucleotides match TRBD2. Germline lookup yields CDR1 MDHEN and CDR2 SYDVKM. This CDR3 has 16 amino acids. The trim removed 4 bases at V and 2 bases at J, leaving 10 bases unmatched. The CDR3 nucleotides are TGTGCCAGCAGTTCCCCCGGGAGGAGCGTGCAAGAGACCCAGTACTTC. Translation: CASSSPGRSVQETQYF.

A few counts support this clonotype. The chain has TRBV20-1 and TRBJ2-7, with 10 bases lining up with TRBD2. The CDR3 is made up of 13 amino acids. Germline values: CDR1 DFQATT, CDR2 SNEGSKA (reference sequence). The CDR3 loop reads CRATSGKSYEQYF. CDR3 coding DNA: TGCAGGGCAACTAGCGGGAAATCCTACGAGCAGTACTTC.

This clonotype showed up many times. V gene TRBV11-2 combines with J gene TRBJ2-1; 14 bases are a match to TRBD2. CDR3 length: 15 residues. J was trimmed by 6 bases and V by 3 bases; bases with no gene match: 1. From germline, CDR1 is SGHAT and CDR2 FQNNGV. This CDR3 reads CASSFGLAGGNEQFF. In DNA form, the CDR3 reads TGTGCCAGCAGCTTTGGACTAGCGGGAGGCAATGAGCAGTTCTTC.